This T cell receptor beta chain originates from a study of cytomegalovirus exposure and HLA in healthy donors. A multiplex PCR was run with 60 Vbeta primers and 13 Jbeta primers. Assay used: immunoSEQ multiplex PCR; TCRdb lists only in-frame clones, some missing. The sample table includes roughly 200,000 clones. CDR3 length equals 13 residues. Germline loops: CDR1 MRHNA, CDR2 SNTAGT. Trimming removed 4 bases from V and 4 bases from J, with 7 bases in between. This chain uses TRBV6-4 with TRBJ1-4, with D uncertain. What was sequenced was PBMCs. This clonotype was sampled from a girl aged 2 to 10 in good health and CMV-seropositive. The CDR3: CASSARLNEKLFF. The CDR3 region has the DNA TGTGCCAGCAGTGCTAGACTTAATGAAAAACTGTTTTTT.